This TCR beta chain originates from a study of identical twins. Trimming removed 4 bases from V and 2 bases from J; junction bases left unmatched: 2. The CDR3 spans 14 residues. Germline values: CDR1 SEHNR, CDR2 FQNEAQ (reference sequence). A universal primer site was added by template switching, and unique molecular identifiers were carried by the cDNA. Each CDR3 protein gets one entry after TCRdb re-called the 5' RACE reads with MiXCR. The sample holds fewer than 250,000 distinct CDR3 sequences; roughly 7.5% are singletons and the top ten take about 5.6%. The study's findings and limits: Clonotypes of the beta chain that were abundant in cord blood carried fewer insertions (memory repertoires showed none). Out-of-frame alpha sequences common to twins exhibited a surplus of low generation probability.

This clonotype turned up a few times. Its matching antigen is unknown. These records were also assigned to another study, of yellow fever vaccine responses in identical twins.

This clonotype was sampled from a woman under 30 in good health. V usage is TRBV7-9 and J usage is TRBJ1-1; 9 bases fit TRBD1. The sequenced sample was CD8+ T cells sorted from blood. The CDR3 sequence: CASSWDRANTEAFF. In DNA form, the CDR3 reads TGTGCCAGCAGCTGGGACAGGGCCAACACTGAAGCTTTCTTT.